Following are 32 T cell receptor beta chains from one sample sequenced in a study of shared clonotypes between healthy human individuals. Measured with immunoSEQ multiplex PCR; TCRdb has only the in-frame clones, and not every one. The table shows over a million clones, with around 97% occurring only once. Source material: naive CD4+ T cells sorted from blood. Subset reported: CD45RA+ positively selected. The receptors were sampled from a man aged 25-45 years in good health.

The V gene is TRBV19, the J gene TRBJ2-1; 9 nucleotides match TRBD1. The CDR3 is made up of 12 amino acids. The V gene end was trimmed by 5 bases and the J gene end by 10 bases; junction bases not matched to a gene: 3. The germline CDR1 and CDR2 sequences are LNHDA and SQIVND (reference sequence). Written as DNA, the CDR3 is TGTGCCAGTAGTGGGACAGGGAAGGAGCAGTTCTTC. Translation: CASSGTGKEQFF.

For the CDR3, the DNA is TGTGCCAGCAGTTTTGGAGGGGTGATACGGGAGACCCAGTACTTC. It is translated as CASSFGGVIRETQYF. The V and J genes are TRBV28 and TRBJ2-5; D is possibly TRBD2 (6 bases). The CDR3 contains 15 residues. Germline loops: CDR1 MDHEN, CDR2 SYDVKM. Between the trimmed V and J ends, which lost 3 bases and 5 bases, there was a span of 16 bases. Drawing the rest from reference TRBV28 and TRBJ2-5, the complete variable domain is DVKVTQSSRYLVKRTGEKVFLECVQDMDHENMFWYRQDPGLGLRLIYFSYDVKMKEKGDIPEGYSVSREKKERFSLILESASTNQTSMYLCASSFGGVIRETQYFGPGTRLLVL.

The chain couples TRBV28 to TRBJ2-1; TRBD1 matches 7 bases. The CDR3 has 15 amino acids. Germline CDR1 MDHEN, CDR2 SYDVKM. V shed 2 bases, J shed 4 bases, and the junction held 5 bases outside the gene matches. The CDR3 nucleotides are TGTGCCAGCAGTTTACCACAGGGGCTGTACAATGAGCAGTTCTTC. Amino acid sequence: CASSLPQGLYNEQFF.

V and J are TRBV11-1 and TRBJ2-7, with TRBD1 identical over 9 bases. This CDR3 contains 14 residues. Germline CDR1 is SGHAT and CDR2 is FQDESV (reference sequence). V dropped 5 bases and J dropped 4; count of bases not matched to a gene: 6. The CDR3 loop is CASSRSGTGYEQYF. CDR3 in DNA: TGTGCCAGCAGCCGTTCTGGGACAGGGTACGAGCAGTACTTC.

The CDR3 loop is CASSRGQGGVGELFF. As DNA, the CDR3 is TGTGCCAGCAGCCGTGGACAGGGGGGGGTCGGGGAGCTGTTTTTT. The V call is TRBV5-4, the J call TRBJ2-2, with 10 bases fitting TRBD1. Looked up from germline, CDR1 is SGHNT and CDR2 is YYREEE (reference sequence). V was clipped by 4 bases and J by 7 bases; unmatched bases: 7. This CDR3 is built from 15 residues.

CDR3 nucleotides: TGTGCCAGCAGCCCCCCCGGGCGAATGACCCAGCATTTT. This gives the protein CASSPPGRMTQHF. The J gene is TRBJ1-5, the V gene TRBV28, with D unresolved. Trimming shortened V by 6 bases and J by 11 bases, and 17 bases separated the two germline ends. Germline values: CDR1 MDHEN, CDR2 SYDVKM. The CDR3 has 13 amino acids.

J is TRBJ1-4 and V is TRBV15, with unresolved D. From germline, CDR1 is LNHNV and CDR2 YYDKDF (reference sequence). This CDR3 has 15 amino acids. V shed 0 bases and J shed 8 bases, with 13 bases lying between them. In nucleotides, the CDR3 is TGTGCCACCAGCAGAGATTATGGGTCGGGCGAAAAACTGTTTTTT. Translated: CATSRDYGSGEKLFF.

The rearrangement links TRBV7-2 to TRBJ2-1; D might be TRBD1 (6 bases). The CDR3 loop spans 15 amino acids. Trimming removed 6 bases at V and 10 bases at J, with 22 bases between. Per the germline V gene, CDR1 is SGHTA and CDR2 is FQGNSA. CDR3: CASSPRGQLYGEQFF. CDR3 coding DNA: TGTGCCAGCAGTCCCAGGGGCCAACTCTACGGAGAGCAGTTCTTC.

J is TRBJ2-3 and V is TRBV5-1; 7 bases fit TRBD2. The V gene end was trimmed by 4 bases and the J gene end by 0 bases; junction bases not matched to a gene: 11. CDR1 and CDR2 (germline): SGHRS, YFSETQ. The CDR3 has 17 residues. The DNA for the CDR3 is TGCGCCAGCAGCCGCACCCGGGAGGCCTCTAGCACAGATACGCAGTATTTT. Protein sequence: CASSRTREASSTDTQYF. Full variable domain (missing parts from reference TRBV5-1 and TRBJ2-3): KAGVTQTPRYLIKTRGQQVTLSCSPISGHRSVSWYQQTPGQGLQFLFEYFSETQRNKGNFPGRFSGRQFSNSRSEMNVSTLELGDSALYLCASSRTREASSTDTQYFGPGTRLTVL.

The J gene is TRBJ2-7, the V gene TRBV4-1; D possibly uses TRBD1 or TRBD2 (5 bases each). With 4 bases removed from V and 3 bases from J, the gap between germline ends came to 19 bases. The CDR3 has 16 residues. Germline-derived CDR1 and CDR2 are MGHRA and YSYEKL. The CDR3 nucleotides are TGCGCCAGCAGCCCCCTGGGGACCGAGATTCGCTACGAGCAGTACTTC. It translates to CASSPLGTEIRYEQYF.

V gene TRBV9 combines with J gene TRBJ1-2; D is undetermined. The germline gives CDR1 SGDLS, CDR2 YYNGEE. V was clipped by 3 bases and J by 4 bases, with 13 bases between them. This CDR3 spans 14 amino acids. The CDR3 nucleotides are TGTGCCAGCAGCGCCTTGACATCAAGCTATGGCTACACCTTC. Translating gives CASSALTSSYGYTF.

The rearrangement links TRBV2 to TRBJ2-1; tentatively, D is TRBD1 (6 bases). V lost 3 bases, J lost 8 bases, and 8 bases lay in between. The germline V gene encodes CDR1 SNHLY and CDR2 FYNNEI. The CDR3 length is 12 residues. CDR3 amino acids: CASSEGAYEQFF. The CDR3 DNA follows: TGTGCCAGCAGTGAGGGGGCTTATGAGCAGTTCTTC.

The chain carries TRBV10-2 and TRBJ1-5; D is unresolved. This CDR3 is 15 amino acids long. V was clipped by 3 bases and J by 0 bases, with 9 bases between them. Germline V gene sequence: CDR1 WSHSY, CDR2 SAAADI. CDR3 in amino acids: CASSDRDYSNQPQHF. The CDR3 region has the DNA TGCGCCAGCAGTGATAGGGATTATAGCAATCAGCCCCAGCATTTT.

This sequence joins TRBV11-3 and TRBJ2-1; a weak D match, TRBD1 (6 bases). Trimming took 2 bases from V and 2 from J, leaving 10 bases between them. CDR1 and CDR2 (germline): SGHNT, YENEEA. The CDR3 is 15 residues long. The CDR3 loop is CASSLSGVTYNEQFF. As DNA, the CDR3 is TGTGCCAGCAGCTTATCAGGGGTGACCTACAATGAGCAGTTCTTC.

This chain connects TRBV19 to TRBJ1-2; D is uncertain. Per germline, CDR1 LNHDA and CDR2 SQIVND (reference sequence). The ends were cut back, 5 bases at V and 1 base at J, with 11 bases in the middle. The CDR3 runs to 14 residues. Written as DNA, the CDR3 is TGTGCCAGTAGTTCGGCAGGACTTAACTATGGCTACACCTTC. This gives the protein CASSSAGLNYGYTF.

CDR3 loop: CASRLSYEQYF. CDR3 coding DNA: TGTGCCAGCCGACTGAGCTACGAGCAGTACTTC. The V gene is TRBV11-2, the J gene TRBJ2-7; D call uncertain. CDR3 length: 11 amino acids. Germline V gene lookup returns CDR1 SGHAT and CDR2 FQNNGV. Trimming removed 8 bases from V and 3 bases from J, with 8 bases in between.

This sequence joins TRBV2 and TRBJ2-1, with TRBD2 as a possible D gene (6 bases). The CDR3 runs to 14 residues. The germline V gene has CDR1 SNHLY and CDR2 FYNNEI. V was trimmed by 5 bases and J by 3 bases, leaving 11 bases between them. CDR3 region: CASSTGLDYNEQFF. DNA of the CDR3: TGTGCCAGCAGTACGGGACTCGACTACAATGAGCAGTTCTTC.

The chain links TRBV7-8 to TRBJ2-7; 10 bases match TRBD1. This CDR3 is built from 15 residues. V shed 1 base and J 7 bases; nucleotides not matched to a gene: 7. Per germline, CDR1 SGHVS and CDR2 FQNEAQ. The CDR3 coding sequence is TGTGCCAGCAGCTTAGTGGGACAGGGGATATGGGAGCAGTACTTC. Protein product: CASSLVGQGIWEQYF. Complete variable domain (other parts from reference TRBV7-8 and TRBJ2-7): GAGVSQSPRYKVAKRGQDVALRCDPISGHVSLFWYQQALGQGPEFLTYFQNEAQLDKSGLPSDRFFAERPEGSVSTLKIQRTQQEDSAVYLCASSLVGQGIWEQYFGPGTRLTVT.

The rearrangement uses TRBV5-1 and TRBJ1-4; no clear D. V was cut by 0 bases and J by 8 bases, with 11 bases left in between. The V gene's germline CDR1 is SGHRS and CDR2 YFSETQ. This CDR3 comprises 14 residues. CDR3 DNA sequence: TGCGCCAGCAGCTTGGCGCCGAGCGGGGAAAAACTGTTTTTT. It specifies CASSLAPSGEKLFF.

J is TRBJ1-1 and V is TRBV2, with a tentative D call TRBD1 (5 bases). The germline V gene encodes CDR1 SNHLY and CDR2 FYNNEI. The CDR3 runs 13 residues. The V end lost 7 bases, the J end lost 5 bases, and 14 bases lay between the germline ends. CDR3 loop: CASMLGPRTEAFF. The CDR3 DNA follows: TGTGCCAGCATGTTGGGGCCGAGGACTGAAGCTTTCTTT.

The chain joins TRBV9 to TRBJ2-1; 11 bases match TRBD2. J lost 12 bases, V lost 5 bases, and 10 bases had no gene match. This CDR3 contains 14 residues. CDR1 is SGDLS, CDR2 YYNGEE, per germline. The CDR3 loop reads CASSYTSGSRRQFF. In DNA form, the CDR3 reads TGTGCCAGCAGTTATACTAGCGGGAGTAGGCGGCAGTTCTTC. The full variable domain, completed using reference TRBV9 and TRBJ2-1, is DSGVTQTPKHLITATGQRVTLRCSPRSGDLSVYWYQQSLDQGLQFLIQYYNGEERAKGNILERFSAQQFPDLHSELNLSSLELGDSALYFCASSYTSGSRRQFFGPGTRLTVL.

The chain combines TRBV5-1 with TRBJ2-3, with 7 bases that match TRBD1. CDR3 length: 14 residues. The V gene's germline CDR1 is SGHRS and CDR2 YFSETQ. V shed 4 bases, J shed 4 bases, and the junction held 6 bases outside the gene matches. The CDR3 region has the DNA TGCGCCAGCAGCCTAGGACAGGCCGCAGATACGCAGTATTTT. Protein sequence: CASSLGQAADTQYF.

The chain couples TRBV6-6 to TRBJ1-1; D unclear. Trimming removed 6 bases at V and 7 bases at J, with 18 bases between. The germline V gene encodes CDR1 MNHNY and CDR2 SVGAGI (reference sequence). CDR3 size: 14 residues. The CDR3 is CASSRTGEYYEAFF. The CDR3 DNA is TGTGCCAGCAGCCGAACCGGGGAATACTATGAAGCTTTCTTT.

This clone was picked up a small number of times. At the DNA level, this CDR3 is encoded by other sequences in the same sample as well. DNA for the CDR3: TGTGCCAGCAGTTTAGGACAGCCTTACGAGCAGTACTTC. Its translation: CASSLGQPYEQYF. The chain joins TRBV28 to TRBJ2-7, with D possibly TRBD1 on 6 matching bases. The length of the CDR3 is 13 residues. Germline lookup yields CDR1 MDHEN and CDR2 SYDVKM. The V end lost 2 bases, the J end lost 4 bases, and 9 bases lay between the germline ends.

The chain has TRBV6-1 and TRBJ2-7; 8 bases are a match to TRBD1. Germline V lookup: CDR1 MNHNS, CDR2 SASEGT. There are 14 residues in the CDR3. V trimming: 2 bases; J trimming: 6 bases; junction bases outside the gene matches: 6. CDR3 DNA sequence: TGTGCCAGCAGTGAACAGGACAGGGCAGGCGAGCAGTACTTC. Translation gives CASSEQDRAGEQYF.

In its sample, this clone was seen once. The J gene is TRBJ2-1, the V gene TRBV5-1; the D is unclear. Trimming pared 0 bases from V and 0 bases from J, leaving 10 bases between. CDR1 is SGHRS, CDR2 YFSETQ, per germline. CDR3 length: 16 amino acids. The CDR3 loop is CASSLVSASSYNEQFF. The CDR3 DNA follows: TGCGCCAGCAGCTTGGTTTCAGCAAGCTCCTACAATGAGCAGTTCTTC. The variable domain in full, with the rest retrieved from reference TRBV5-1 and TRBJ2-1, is KAGVTQTPRYLIKTRGQQVTLSCSPISGHRSVSWYQQTPGQGLQFLFEYFSETQRNKGNFPGRFSGRQFSNSRSEMNVSTLELGDSALYLCASSLVSASSYNEQFFGPGTRLTVL.

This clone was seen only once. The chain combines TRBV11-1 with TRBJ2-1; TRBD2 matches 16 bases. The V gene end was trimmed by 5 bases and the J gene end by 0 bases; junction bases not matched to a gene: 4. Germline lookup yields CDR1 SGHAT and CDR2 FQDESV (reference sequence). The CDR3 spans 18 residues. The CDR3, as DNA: TGTGCCAGCAGCCTCGGGACTAGCGGGAGGGGCTCCTACAATGAGCAGTTCTTC. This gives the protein CASSLGTSGRGSYNEQFF.

CDR3 sequence (DNA): TGCGCCAGCAGCTTTGGGACTAGCGGCTTCTACGAGCAGTACTTC. This encodes CASSFGTSGFYEQYF. The chain joins TRBV5-1 to TRBJ2-7; 11 positions match TRBD2. The V gene's germline CDR1 is SGHRS and CDR2 YFSETQ. This CDR3 region has 15 residues. Germline trimming cut 2 bases from V and 3 bases from J; bases unmatched to any gene: 4.

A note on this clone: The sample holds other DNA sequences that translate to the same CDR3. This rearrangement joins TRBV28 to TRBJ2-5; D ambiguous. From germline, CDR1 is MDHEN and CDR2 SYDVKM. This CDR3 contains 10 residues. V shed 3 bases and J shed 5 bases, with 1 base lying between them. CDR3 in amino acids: CASSLETQYF. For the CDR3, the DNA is TGTGCCAGCAGTTTGGAGACCCAGTACTTC.

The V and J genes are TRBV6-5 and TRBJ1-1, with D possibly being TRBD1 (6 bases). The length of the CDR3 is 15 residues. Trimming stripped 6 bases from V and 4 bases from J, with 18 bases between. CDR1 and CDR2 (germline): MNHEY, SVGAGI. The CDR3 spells CASSNTGIGVTEAFF. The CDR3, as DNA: TGTGCCAGCAGCAATACAGGGATTGGTGTCACTGAAGCTTTCTTT.

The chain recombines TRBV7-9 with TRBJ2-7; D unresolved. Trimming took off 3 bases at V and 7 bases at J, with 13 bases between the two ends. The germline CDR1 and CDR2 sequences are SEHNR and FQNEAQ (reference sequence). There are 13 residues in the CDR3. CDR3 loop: CASSFTAPNEQYF. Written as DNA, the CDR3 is TGTGCCAGCAGCTTTACGGCCCCGAATGAGCAGTACTTC.

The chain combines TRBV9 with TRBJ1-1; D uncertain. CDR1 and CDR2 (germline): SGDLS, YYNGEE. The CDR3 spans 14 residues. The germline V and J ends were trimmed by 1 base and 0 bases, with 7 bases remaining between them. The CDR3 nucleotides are TGTGCCAGCAGCGTAAGCGCGATGAACACTGAAGCTTTCTTT. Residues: CASSVSAMNTEAFF.